Given below is one TCR beta chain in context. Via MiXCR, TCRdb re-called the RACE reads, giving one row per CDR3 protein. The sample consists of some 120,000 distinct CDR3 sequences, about 12% of them appearing once. Time point defined: patch test 1, 2 weeks after DPC sensitization. Treatment here: therapeutic diphenylcyclopropenone sensitization with weekly scalp DPC. This sample is drawn from a study of human T cells and chemical hapten exposure. This CDR3 spans 13 amino acids. Trimming stripped 4 bases from V and 4 bases from J, with 13 bases between. CDR1 and CDR2 (germline): SQVTM, ANQGSEA. The TCR was taken from a woman aged 45 to 65 with alopecia areata. Some clones in this sample may be carry-over from other donors' samples. This rearrangement joins TRBV29-1 to TRBJ1-1; D unclear. The material was whole blood, obtained in connection with sensitization to the hapten diphenylcyclopropenone (DPC). The CDR3 DNA sequence: TGCAGCGTTGGATACAGCTCGGCCACTGAAGCTTTCTTT. Translation gives CSVGYSSATEAFF.